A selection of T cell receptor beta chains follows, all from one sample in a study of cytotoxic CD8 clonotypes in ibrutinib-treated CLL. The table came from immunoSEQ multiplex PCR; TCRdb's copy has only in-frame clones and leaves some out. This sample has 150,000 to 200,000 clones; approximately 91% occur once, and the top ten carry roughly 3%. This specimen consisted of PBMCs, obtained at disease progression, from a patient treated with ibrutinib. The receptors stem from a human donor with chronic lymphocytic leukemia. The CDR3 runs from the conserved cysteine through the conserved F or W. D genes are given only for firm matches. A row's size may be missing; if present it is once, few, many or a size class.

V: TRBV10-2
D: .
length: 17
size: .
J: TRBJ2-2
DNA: TGCGCCAGCAGTAATAAAGGAGCTGCGGAGAACACCGGGGAGCTGTTTTTT
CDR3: CASSNKGAAENTGELFF

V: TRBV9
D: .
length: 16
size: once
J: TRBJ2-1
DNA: TGTGCCAGCAGCCCGGAGGTTACCTCGAGACTTGTGGAGCAGTTCTTC
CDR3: CASSPEVTSRLVEQFF

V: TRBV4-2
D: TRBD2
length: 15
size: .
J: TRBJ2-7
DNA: TGTGCCAGCAGCTCGGGGGGGACGGGGACCTACGAGCAGTACTTC
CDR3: CASSSGGTGTYEQYF

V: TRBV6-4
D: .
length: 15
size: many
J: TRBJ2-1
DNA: TGTGCCAGCAGCGAACGTCCAGGGACCGCAAATGAGCAGTTCTTC
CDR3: CASSERPGTANEQFF

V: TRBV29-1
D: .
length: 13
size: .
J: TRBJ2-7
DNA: TGCAGCGGGACCTCGGGACAATCGAACGAGCAGTACTTC
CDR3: CSGTSGQSNEQYF

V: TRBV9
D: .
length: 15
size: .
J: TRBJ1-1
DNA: TGTGCCAGCAGCGAGAAGGCAGGTCCGGACACTGAAGCTTTCTTT
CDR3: CASSEKAGPDTEAFF

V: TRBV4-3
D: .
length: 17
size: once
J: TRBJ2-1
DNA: TGCGCCAGCAGCCAAGATTCCGGGGGCCATAGAGTTGGTGAGCAGTTCTTC
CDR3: CASSQDSGGHRVGEQFF

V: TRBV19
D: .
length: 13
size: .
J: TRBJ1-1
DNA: TGTGCCAGTAGTGGGCAGGTTGACACTGAAGCTTTCTTT
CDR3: CASSGQVDTEAFF

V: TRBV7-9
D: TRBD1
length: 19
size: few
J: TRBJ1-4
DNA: TGTGCCAGCAGCTTAGGAGCGACAGGGGGCCCAGAGGGGGGCGAAAAACTGTTTTTT
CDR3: CASSLGATGGPEGGEKLFF

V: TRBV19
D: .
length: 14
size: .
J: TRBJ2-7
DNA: TGTGCCAGTAGTATTGGATGGGGTCGGTACGAGCAGTACTTC
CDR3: CASSIGWGRYEQYF

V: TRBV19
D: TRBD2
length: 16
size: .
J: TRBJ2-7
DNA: TGTGCCAGTAGCTCGAGGGCTAGCGGGAGTTCGGGCGAGCAGTACTTC
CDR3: CASSSRASGSSGEQYF

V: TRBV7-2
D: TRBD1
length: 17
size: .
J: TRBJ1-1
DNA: TGTGCCAGCAGCACCCAGACAGGGGCTCAAATGAACACTGAAGCTTTCTTT
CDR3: CASSTQTGAQMNTEAFF

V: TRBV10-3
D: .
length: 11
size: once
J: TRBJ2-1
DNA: TGTGCCATCAGTGAGGGAAATGAGCAGTTCTTC
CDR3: CAISEGNEQFF

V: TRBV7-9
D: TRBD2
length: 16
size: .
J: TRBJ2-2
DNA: TGTGCCAGCAGCTTATGGACTAGCGGGAGATCCGGGGAGCTGTTTTTT
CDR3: CASSLWTSGRSGELFF

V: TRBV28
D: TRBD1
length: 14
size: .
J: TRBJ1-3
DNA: TGTGCCAGCAGCCTAGGGGACAGTGGAAACACCATATATTTT
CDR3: CASSLGDSGNTIYF

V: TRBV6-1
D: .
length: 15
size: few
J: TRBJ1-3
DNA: TGTGCCAGCAGTGAAGATCCTAGCTCTGGAAACACCATATATTTT
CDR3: CASSEDPSSGNTIYF

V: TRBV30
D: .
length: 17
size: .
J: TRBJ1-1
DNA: TGTGCCGCAAATACAGGGAATTGGGGAGGGCTGGACACTGAAGCTTTCTTT
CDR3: CAANTGNWGGLDTEAFF

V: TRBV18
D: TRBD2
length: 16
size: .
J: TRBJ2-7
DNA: TGTGCCAGCTCACCAGAAACTAGCGGGAGTGGTTACGAGCAGTACTTC
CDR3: CASSPETSGSGYEQYF

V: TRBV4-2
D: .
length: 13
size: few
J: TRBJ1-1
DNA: TGTGCCAGTGCAGATATTATGGACACTGAAGCTTTCTTT
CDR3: CASADIMDTEAFF

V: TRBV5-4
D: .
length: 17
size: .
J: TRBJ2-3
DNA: TGTGCCAGCAGCTACAACTTCTTCGATGCGGGAACAGATACGCAGTATTTT
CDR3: CASSYNFFDAGTDTQYF

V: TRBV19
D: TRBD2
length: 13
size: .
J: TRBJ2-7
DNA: TGTGCCGCGGGGACTAGCTTCTCCTACGAGCAGTACTTC
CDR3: CAAGTSFSYEQYF

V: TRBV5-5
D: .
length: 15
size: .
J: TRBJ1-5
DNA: TGTGCCAGCAGCTACCTGTCGGGGCAGGATCAGCCCCAGCATTTT
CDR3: CASSYLSGQDQPQHF

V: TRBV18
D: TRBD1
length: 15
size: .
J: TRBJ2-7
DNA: TGTGCCAGCTCACTAACCCCGGGGACAGGGAACGAGCAGTACTTC
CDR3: CASSLTPGTGNEQYF

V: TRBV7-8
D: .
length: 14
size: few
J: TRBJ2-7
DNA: TGTGCCAGCAGCCCCTCCTTAGGGTCCTACGAGCAGTACTTC
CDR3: CASSPSLGSYEQYF

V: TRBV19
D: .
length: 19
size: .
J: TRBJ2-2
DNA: TGTGCCAGTAGTAAGTATGGCGCTGGGAGTGCTATGACGACCGGGGAGCTGTTTTTT
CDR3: CASSKYGAGSAMTTGELFF

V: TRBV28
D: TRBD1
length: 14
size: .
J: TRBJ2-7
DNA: TGTGCCAGCAGTTGGACAGGGATTCCCTACGAGCAGTACTTC
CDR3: CASSWTGIPYEQYF

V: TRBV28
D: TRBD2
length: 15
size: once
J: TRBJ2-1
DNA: TGTGCCAGCAGGCTAGCGGGAGGGGTCCAGGGTGAGCAGTTCTTC
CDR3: CASRLAGGVQGEQFF

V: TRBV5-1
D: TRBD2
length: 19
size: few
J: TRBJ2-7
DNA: TGCGCCAGCAGCTTTCTCCCGACTAGCGGCAGACCCTTGCCCTACGAGCAGTACTTC
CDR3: CASSFLPTSGRPLPYEQYF

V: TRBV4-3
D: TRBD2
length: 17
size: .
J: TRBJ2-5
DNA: TGCGCCAGCAGCCAAGACCCGGCGGGAGGGCCAGGGGAGACCCAGTACTTC
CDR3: CASSQDPAGGPGETQYF

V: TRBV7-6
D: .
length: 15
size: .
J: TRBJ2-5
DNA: TGTGCCAGCAGCTTAGCTTCCAGTCCCGTAGAGACCCAGTACTTC
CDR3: CASSLASSPVETQYF

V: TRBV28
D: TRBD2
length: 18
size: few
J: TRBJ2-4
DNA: TGTGCCAGCAGTTTACCGTCGGAGGGCGGGAGCCCGCTCGCTCTTCAGTACTTC
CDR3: CASSLPSEGGSPLALQYF

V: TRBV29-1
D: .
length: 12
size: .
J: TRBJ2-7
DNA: TGCAGCGGAGGGGAAAGCTCCTACGAGCAGTACTTC
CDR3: CSGGESSYEQYF

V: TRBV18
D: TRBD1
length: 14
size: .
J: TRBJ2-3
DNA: TGTGCCAGCTCACCGGGACAGAGCACAGATACGCAGTATTTT
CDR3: CASSPGQSTDTQYF

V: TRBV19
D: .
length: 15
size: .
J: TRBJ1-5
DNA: TGTGCCAGTAGTATAGAGGTCCAGCGAAATCAGCCCCAGCATTTT
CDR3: CASSIEVQRNQPQHF

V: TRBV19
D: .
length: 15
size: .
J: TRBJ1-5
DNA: TGTGCCAGTAGTCTCCCGGACAGACGCAATCAGCCCCAGCATTTT
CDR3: CASSLPDRRNQPQHF

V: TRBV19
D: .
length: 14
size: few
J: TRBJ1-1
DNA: TGTGCCAGTACGTACGCGGGAGGGAACACTGAAGCTTTCTTT
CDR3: CASTYAGGNTEAFF

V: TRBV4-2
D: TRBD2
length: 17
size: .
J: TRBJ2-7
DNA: TGTGCCAGCAGCCCCCTCGGGAGCGGGAGGGTATCCTACGAGCAGTACTTC
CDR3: CASSPLGSGRVSYEQYF

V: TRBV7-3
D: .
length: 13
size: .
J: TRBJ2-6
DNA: TGTGCCAGCAGCTTTAAAGGGGCCAACGTCCTGACTTTC
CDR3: CASSFKGANVLTF

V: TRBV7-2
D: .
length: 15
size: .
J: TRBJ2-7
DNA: TGTGCCAGCAGCCCCCTAGGGGGGAGGAGCTACGAGCAGTACTTC
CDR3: CASSPLGGRSYEQYF

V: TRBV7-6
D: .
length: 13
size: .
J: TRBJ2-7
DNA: TGTGCCAGCAGCTTAGACGTAGGCTACGAGCAGTACTTC
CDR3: CASSLDVGYEQYF

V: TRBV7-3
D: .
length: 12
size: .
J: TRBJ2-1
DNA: TGTGCCAGCAGCCTACCCCCGGGGCAGCAGTTCTTC
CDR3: CASSLPPGQQFF

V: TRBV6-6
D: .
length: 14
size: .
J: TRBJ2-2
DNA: TGTGCCAGCAGCCCCGGAGTGATCACCGGGGAGCTGTTTTTT
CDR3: CASSPGVITGELFF

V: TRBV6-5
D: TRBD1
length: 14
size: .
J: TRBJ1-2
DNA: TGTGCCAGCAGCCGTCGGGACAGGACTTCTGGCTACACCTTC
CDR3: CASSRRDRTSGYTF

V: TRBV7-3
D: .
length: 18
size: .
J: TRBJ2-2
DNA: TGTGCCAGCAGCTCGGGGGCCCTAGGCACTAAAGACACCGGGGAGCTGTTTTTT
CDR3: CASSSGALGTKDTGELFF

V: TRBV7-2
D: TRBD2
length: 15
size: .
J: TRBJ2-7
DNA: TGTGCCAGCAGCTTAGGTCTAGCGGGGATCTACGAGCAGTACTTC
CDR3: CASSLGLAGIYEQYF

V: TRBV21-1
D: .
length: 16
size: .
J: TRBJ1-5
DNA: TGTGCCAGCAGCAAAGGGAGCTCCTGTCGCAATCAGCCCCAGCATTTT
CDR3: CASSKGSSCRNQPQHF

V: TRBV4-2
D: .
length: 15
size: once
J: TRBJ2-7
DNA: TGTGCCAGCAGCCAAGGGGACCAAAACCCCTACGAGCAGTACTTC
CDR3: CASSQGDQNPYEQYF